The 10 T cell receptor beta chains in this list originate from one sample, sequenced in a study of blood T cell repertoires in COVID-19. Measured with immunoSEQ multiplex PCR; TCRdb has only the in-frame clones, and not every one. The repertoire consists of 200,000 to 250,000 clones, with more than 75% occurring once and the leading ten covering roughly 7.1%. The source material was PBMCs or T cells enriched from blood (not recorded which). The source of these receptors is a man under 40 in a cohort exposed to, infected with or recovered from COVID-19 (not recorded which).

V and J are TRBV2 and TRBJ1-2; 10 bases are shared with TRBD1. This CDR3 comprises 16 residues. V lost 0 bases to trimming and J lost 3 bases; unmatched junction nucleotides: 4. The V gene's germline CDR1 is SNHLY and CDR2 FYNNEI. The CDR3 sequence: CASSEATGTGDYGYTF. Written as DNA, the CDR3 is TGTGCCAGCAGTGAAGCGACCGGGACAGGGGACTATGGCTACACCTTC.

The J gene is TRBJ2-3, the V gene TRBV3-1 (or the pseudogene TRBV3-2); TRBD1 agrees at 7 bases. Germline lookup yields CDR1 LGHDT and CDR2 YNNKEL (reference sequence). The CDR3 has 17 amino acids. After removal of 0 bases from V and 7 bases from J, the junction contained 13 bases not matched to a gene. DNA for the CDR3: TGTGCCAGCAGCCAAGATCACACAGGGGCCAGAGGTAATACGCAGTATTTT. Its protein product is CASSQDHTGARGNTQYF.

The rearrangement joins TRBV20-1 to TRBJ1-1; D remains unclear. This CDR3 contains 10 residues. V shed 3 bases and J shed 3 bases, with 2 bases lying between them. Per the germline V gene, CDR1 is DFQATT and CDR2 is SNEGSKA (reference sequence). The CDR3 DNA is TGCAGTGCTAGCGACACTGAAGCTTTCTTT. It encodes CSASDTEAFF.

The table lists this clone with a few counts. The chain has TRBV5-1 and TRBJ2-7, with TRBD1 as a possible D gene (7 bases). Germline V gene sequence: CDR1 SGHRS, CDR2 YFSETQ. Trimming removed 4 bases at V and 5 bases at J, with 16 bases between. The CDR3 is made up of 14 amino acids. DNA for the CDR3: TGCGCCAGCAGCCCGGCGGGACAGCGAAACGAGCAGTACTTC. It encodes CASSPAGQRNEQYF.

The chain recombines TRBV6-2 or TRBV6-3 with TRBJ2-7; no clear D. This CDR3 is built from 12 residues. V dropped 6 bases and J dropped 3 bases, with 9 bases sitting between them. CDR1 is MNHEY, CDR2 SVGEGT, per germline. In nucleotides, the CDR3 is TGTGCCAGCAGCCCAATTAGCTACGAGCAGTACTTC. Protein product: CASSPISYEQYF.

The CDR3 spells CASSFSGANVLTF. For the CDR3, the DNA is TGTGCCAGCAGCTTTAGCGGGGCCAACGTCCTGACTTTC. The chain uses TRBV5-4 and TRBJ2-6, with no clear D. Germline V gene sequence: CDR1 SGHNT, CDR2 YYREEE (reference sequence). The CDR3 has 13 amino acids. V lost 2 bases and J 4 bases, leaving 4 bases between the germline ends.

The CDR3 DNA sequence: TGCGCCAGCAGCCAACCGACAGGGGCGGGTAATGAAAAACTGTTTTTT. Its protein is CASSQPTGAGNEKLFF. This chain joins TRBV5-1 and TRBJ1-4, with 8 bases fitting TRBD1. The germline V gene has CDR1 SGHRS and CDR2 YFSETQ. The CDR3 is made up of 16 amino acids. J was trimmed by 4 bases and V by 4 bases; bases with no gene match: 9.

V and J are TRBV12-5 and TRBJ1-1; TRBD1 might be the D (5 bases). V was trimmed by 1 base and J by 1 base, leaving 7 bases between them. Germline-derived CDR1 and CDR2 are LGHNT and FRNRAP. The CDR3 covers 14 residues. The CDR3 sequence is CASGLGQGNTEAFF. CDR3 nucleotide sequence: TGTGCTAGTGGTTTGGGCCAGGGGAACACTGAAGCTTTCTTT.

V usage is TRBV18 and J usage is TRBJ2-1, with D possibly matching TRBD1 (6 bases). This CDR3 is 15 amino acids long. Germline-derived CDR1 and CDR2 are KGHSH and LQKENI. V lost 3 bases to trimming and J lost 4 bases, with 13 bases between them. In DNA form, the CDR3 reads TGTGCCAGCTCACCGACGACAGGCCCTTACAATGAGCAGTTCTTC. Translation gives CASSPTTGPYNEQFF.

Only one count was recorded for this clone. This rearrangement joins TRBV24-1 to TRBJ2-1, with 9 bases fitting TRBD1. With 3 bases clipped from V and 7 bases from J, the junction kept 9 bases outside the gene matches. Germline V gives CDR1 KGHDR, CDR2 SFDVKD. This CDR3 has 16 residues. The CDR3 DNA follows: TGTGCCACCAGTGATCTGACCGGGACAGGGCGGAATGAGCAGTTCTTC. Translation: CATSDLTGTGRNEQFF.